A selection of T cell receptor beta chains follows, all from one sample in a study of CD8 T cells in Susac syndrome. TCRdb called the immunoSEQ multiplex PCR reads again in MiXCR, with one record for every CDR3 protein. Found here are 150,000 or so distinct CDR3 sequences, around 94% of them singletons; the top ten hold 0.13% to 0.15%. Sequences were obtained from CD4+ T cells from PBMCs. These receptor sequences come from a human donor in good health. Each CDR3 is given with its conserved first and last residue. D genes are given only for firm matches. Only some rows state a clone size, as once, few, many or a class for expanded clones.

v_call,clone_size,j_call,d_call,cdr3_aa,cdr3_nt
TRBV23-1,.,TRBJ1-1,.,CASSQSRISNTEAFF,TGCGCCAGCAGTCAATCAAGGATCTCTAACACTGAAGCTTTCTTT
TRBV20-1,once,TRBJ2-5,TRBD2,CSAHPSGGAAGQETQYF,TGCAGTGCTCATCCTAGCGGGGGGGCCGCCGGACAAGAGACCCAGTACTTC
TRBV29-1,.,TRBJ2-1,.,CSVQGSWSYNEQFF,TGCAGCGTTCAGGGTTCCTGGTCCTACAATGAGCAGTTCTTC
TRBV25-1,.,TRBJ1-1,.,CASSEIYRLVF,TGTGCCAGCAGTGAGATTTACCGCCTGGTCTTT
TRBV24-1,.,TRBJ2-1,TRBD2,CATSPSGGGNEQFF,TGTGCCACCAGCCCTAGCGGGGGAGGGAATGAGCAGTTCTTC
TRBV12-3/TRBV12-4,.,TRBJ1-1,.,CASSQKPGSAGDTEAFF,TGTGCCAGCAGTCAAAAACCTGGGTCGGCTGGTGACACTGAAGCTTTCTTT
TRBV6-2/TRBV6-3,.,TRBJ2-7,TRBD2,CASRRSSGGAREQYF,TGTGCCAGCAGACGATCTAGCGGGGGGGCGCGCGAGCAGTACTTC
TRBV4-3,.,TRBJ1-5,.,CASSQDFQGGQPQHF,TGCGCCAGCAGCCAAGATTTCCAGGGCGGTCAGCCCCAGCATTTT
TRBV12-3/TRBV12-4,.,TRBJ1-5,.,CASSLAEPQPQHF,TGTGCCAGCAGTTTAGCGGAGCCCCAGCCCCAGCATTTT
TRBV19,.,TRBJ1-1,.,CASSIAGQREAFF,TGTGCCAGTAGTATAGCCGGACAGCGGGAAGCTTTCTTT
TRBV2,few,TRBJ2-5,.,CASSAGETQYF,TGTGCCAGCTCAGCCGGAGAGACCCAGTACTTC
TRBV7-2,.,TRBJ1-2,.,CASSLARTGTLSYGYTF,TGTGCCAGCAGCTTAGCCCGTACAGGGACGCTCAGCTATGGCTACACCTTC
TRBV6-2/TRBV6-3,.,TRBJ2-3,TRBD2,CASSRGLARTDTQYF,TGTGCCAGCAGCCGAGGACTAGCGCGCACAGATACGCAGTATTTT
TRBV6-2/TRBV6-3,.,TRBJ1-1,.,CASSWEGLNTEAFF,TGTGCCAGCAGTTGGGAGGGACTGAACACTGAAGCTTTCTTT
TRBV27,.,TRBJ2-7,.,CASSLPNRREDEQYF,TGTGCCAGCAGTCTCCCAAACAGGAGGGAGGACGAGCAGTACTTC
TRBV5-1,once,TRBJ2-7,.,CASSLGGVGLGEQYF,TGCGCCAGCAGCTTGGGCGGAGTGGGACTGGGGGAGCAGTACTTC
TRBV7-3,.,TRBJ2-1,.,CASSLNPGTMNEQFF,TGTGCCAGCAGCTTAAATCCAGGCACTATGAATGAGCAGTTCTTC
TRBV7-7,.,TRBJ2-3,.,CASSLGRGADTQYF,TGTGCTAGCAGCCTGGGCCGTGGGGCAGATACGCAGTATTTT
TRBV6-6,.,TRBJ1-1,.,CASSYVPRTEAFF,TGTGCCAGCAGTTACGTGCCGCGCACTGAAGCTTTCTTT
TRBV4-1,.,TRBJ2-7,TRBD2,CASSHLAGGRYEQYF,TGCGCCAGCAGCCACCTAGCGGGGGGCCGGTACGAGCAGTACTTC
TRBV6-2/TRBV6-3,.,TRBJ2-1,TRBD1,CASCDRGHEQFF,TGTGCCAGCTGCGACAGGGGTCATGAGCAGTTCTTC
TRBV11-2,.,TRBJ1-1,.,CASSSWTAMNTEAFF,TGTGCCAGCAGCTCTTGGACAGCCATGAACACTGAAGCTTTCTTT
TRBV20-1,.,TRBJ2-6,TRBD1,CSARKGAGGANVLTF,TGCAGTGCTAGAAAGGGGGCAGGCGGGGCCAACGTCCTGACTTTC
TRBV29-1,.,TRBJ1-1,TRBD1,CSAARGQHTEAFF,TGCAGCGCGGCGAGGGGACAGCACACTGAAGCTTTCTTT
TRBV20-1,.,TRBJ2-5,.,CSARAARETQYF,TGCAGTGCTAGAGCGGCACGAGAGACCCAGTACTTC
TRBV15,.,TRBJ2-3,TRBD2,CATSEKGGRTDTQYF,TGTGCCACCAGCGAAAAGGGAGGGCGCACAGATACGCAGTATTTT
TRBV28,.,TRBJ2-3,.,CAGGGADTQYF,TGTGCCGGGGGCGGCGCAGATACGCAGTATTTT
TRBV6-4,once,TRBJ2-1,TRBD2,CASSDSAAGGYNEQFF,TGTGCCAGCAGTGACTCGGCAGCGGGGGGGTACAATGAGCAGTTCTTC
TRBV30,.,TRBJ1-5,TRBD1,CAWSVTGDQPQHF,TGTGCCTGGAGCGTAACAGGGGACCAGCCCCAGCATTTT
TRBV30,.,TRBJ1-1,.,CAWTRNGGAAFF,TGTGCCTGGACCCGTAATGGCGGGGCAGCTTTCTTT